The rows below give T cell receptor beta chains drawn from one sample of a study of T cells in Graves' hyperthyroidism and ophthalmopathy. Using its own MiXCR run on the multiplex PCR reads, TCRdb lists one record per CDR3 protein. The table has roughly 420,000 distinct CDR3 sequences, roughly 14% seen once. What was sequenced was blood. Receptors were obtained from a woman aged 18-29 years with Graves' hyperthyroidism. The CDR3 runs from the conserved cysteine through the conserved F or W. The D gene is left open where the match is weak. Clone size appears in some rows only: once, few, many, or a class for an expanded clone.

j_call: TRBJ1-2
v_call: TRBV6-2/TRBV6-3
d_call: .
clone_size: many
cdr3_aa: CASSSGGANYGYTF
cdr3_nt: TGTGCCAGCAGTTCAGGAGGAGCTAACTATGGCTACACCTTC

j_call: TRBJ2-1
v_call: TRBV19
d_call: TRBD2
clone_size: .
cdr3_aa: CASSIEGLAGFAPFNEQFF
cdr3_nt: TGTGCCAGTAGTATAGAGGGACTAGCGGGGTTCGCACCCTTCAATGAGCAGTTCTTC

j_call: TRBJ2-5
v_call: TRBV9
d_call: .
clone_size: few
cdr3_aa: CASSGTSGTQYF
cdr3_nt: TGTGCCAGCAGCGGCACCTCCGGGACCCAGTACTTC

j_call: TRBJ2-1
v_call: TRBV7-9
d_call: .
clone_size: .
cdr3_aa: CASSLVIGYPNEQFF
cdr3_nt: TGTGCCAGCAGCTTAGTTATAGGGTATCCCAATGAGCAGTTCTTC

j_call: TRBJ1-5
v_call: TRBV12-3/TRBV12-4
d_call: .
clone_size: .
cdr3_aa: CASSRKVVPGAFQPQHF
cdr3_nt: TGTGCCAGCAGTCGAAAAGTCGTACCGGGGGCTTTTCAGCCCCAGCATTTT

j_call: TRBJ2-1
v_call: TRBV19
d_call: .
clone_size: .
cdr3_aa: CASSIFGSFYNEQFF
cdr3_nt: TGTGCCAGTAGTATATTCGGCAGCTTCTACAATGAGCAGTTCTTC

j_call: TRBJ2-2
v_call: TRBV20-1
d_call: .
clone_size: .
cdr3_aa: CSARIHGNTGELFF
cdr3_nt: TGCAGTGCTCGAATTCACGGGAACACCGGGGAGCTGTTTTTT

j_call: TRBJ1-2
v_call: TRBV9
d_call: .
clone_size: .
cdr3_aa: CASSVLAGGNNYGYTF
cdr3_nt: TGTGCCAGCAGCGTATTAGCAGGAGGAAATAACTATGGCTACACCTTC

j_call: TRBJ2-1
v_call: TRBV6-1
d_call: TRBD1
clone_size: .
cdr3_aa: CATASGTGATRSYNEQFF
cdr3_nt: TGTGCCACCGCATCGGGGACAGGAGCTACTAGATCCTACAATGAGCAGTTCTTC

j_call: TRBJ2-1
v_call: TRBV7-2
d_call: .
clone_size: many
cdr3_aa: CASSRTGFWSSEQFF
cdr3_nt: TGTGCCAGCAGTCGTACAGGGTTTTGGAGCAGTGAGCAGTTCTTC